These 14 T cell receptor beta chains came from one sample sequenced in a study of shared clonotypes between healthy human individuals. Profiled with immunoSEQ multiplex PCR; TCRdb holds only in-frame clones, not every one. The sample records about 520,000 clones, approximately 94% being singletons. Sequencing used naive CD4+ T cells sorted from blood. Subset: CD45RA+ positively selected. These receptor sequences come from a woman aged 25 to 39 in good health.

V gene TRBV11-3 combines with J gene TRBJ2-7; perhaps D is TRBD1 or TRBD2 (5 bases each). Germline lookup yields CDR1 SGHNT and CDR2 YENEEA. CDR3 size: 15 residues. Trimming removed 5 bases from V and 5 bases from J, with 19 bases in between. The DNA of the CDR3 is TGTGCCAGCAGCCCGGGACCACCAAGGGTCCACGAGCAGTACTTC. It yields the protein CASSPGPPRVHEQYF.

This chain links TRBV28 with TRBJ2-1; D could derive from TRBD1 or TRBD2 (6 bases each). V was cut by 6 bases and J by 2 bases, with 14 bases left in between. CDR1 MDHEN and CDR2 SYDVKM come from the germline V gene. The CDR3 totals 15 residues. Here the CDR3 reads CASRNWGAPYNEQFF. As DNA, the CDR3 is TGTGCCAGCAGGAACTGGGGGGCACCCTACAATGAGCAGTTCTTC.

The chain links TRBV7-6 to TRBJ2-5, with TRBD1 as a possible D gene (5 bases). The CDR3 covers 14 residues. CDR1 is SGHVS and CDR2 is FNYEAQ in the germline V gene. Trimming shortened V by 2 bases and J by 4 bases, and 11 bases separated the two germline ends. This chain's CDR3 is CASSLSGIGETQYF. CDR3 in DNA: TGTGCCAGCAGCTTATCAGGGATCGGAGAGACCCAGTACTTC.

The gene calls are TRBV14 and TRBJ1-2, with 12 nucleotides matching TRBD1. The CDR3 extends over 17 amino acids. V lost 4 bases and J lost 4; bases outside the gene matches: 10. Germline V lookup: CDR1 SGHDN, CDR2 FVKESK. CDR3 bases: TGTGCCAGCAGCCGAGCCGGGACAGGGGGCGTTGGCTATGGCTACACCTTC. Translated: CASSRAGTGGVGYGYTF.

In nucleotides, the CDR3 is TGTGCCAGCAGTTACGGGGGGCTTGGAAACACCATATATTTT. This gives the protein CASSYGGLGNTIYF. This rearrangement joins TRBV6-6 to TRBJ1-3; a weak D match, TRBD1 (6 bases). The germline V gene encodes CDR1 MNHNY and CDR2 SVGAGI (reference sequence). The V end lost 2 bases, the J end lost 3 bases, and 8 bases lay between the germline ends. The CDR3 contains 14 residues.

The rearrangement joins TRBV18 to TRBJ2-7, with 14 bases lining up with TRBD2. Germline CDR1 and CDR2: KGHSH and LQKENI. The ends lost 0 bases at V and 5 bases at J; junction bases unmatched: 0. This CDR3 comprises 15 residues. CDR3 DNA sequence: TGTGCCAGCTCACCACCGGGACTAGCGGGGGACGAGCAGTACTTC. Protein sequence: CASSPPGLAGDEQYF.

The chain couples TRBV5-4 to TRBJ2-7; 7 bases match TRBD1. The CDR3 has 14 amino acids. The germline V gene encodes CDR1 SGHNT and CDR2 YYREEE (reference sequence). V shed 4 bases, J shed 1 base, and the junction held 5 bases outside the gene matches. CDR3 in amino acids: CASSPGQVSYEQYF. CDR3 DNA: TGTGCCAGCAGCCCCGGACAGGTTTCCTACGAGCAGTACTTC.

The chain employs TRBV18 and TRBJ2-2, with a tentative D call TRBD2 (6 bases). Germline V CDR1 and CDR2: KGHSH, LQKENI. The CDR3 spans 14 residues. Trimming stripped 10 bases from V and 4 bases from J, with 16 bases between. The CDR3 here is CATGRLELTGELFF. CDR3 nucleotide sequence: TGTGCCACCGGACGACTAGAGCTCACCGGGGAGCTGTTTTTT.

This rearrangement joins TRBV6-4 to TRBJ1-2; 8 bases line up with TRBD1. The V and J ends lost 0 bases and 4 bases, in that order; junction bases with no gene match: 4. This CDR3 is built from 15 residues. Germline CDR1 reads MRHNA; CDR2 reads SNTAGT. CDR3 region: CASSDSVTGVYGYTF. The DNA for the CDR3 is TGTGCCAGCAGTGACTCTGTGACAGGGGTCTATGGCTACACCTTC.

In nucleotides, the CDR3 is TGTGCCAGCAGTTTAATCGGACAGGGGGCCGATGAGCAGTTCTTC. Translating gives CASSLIGQGADEQFF. V and J are TRBV27 and TRBJ2-1, with 11 bases aligning to TRBD1. Germline CDR1 MNHEY, CDR2 SMNVEV (reference sequence). There are 15 residues in the CDR3. The V and J ends lost 2 bases and 8 bases, in that order; junction bases with no gene match: 5.

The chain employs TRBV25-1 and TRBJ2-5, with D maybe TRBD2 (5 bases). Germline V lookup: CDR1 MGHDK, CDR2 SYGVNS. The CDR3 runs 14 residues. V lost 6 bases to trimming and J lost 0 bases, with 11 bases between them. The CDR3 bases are TGTGCCAGCAGCTCCTCCGGGAACCAAGAGACCCAGTACTTC. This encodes CASSSSGNQETQYF.

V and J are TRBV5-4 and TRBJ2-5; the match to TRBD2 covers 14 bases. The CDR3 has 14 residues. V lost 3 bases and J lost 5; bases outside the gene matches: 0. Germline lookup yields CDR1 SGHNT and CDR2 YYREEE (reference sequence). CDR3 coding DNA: TGTGCCAGCAGCTGGACTAGCGGGAGGGAGACCCAGTACTTC. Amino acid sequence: CASSWTSGRETQYF. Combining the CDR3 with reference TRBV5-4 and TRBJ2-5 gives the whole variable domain ETGVTQSPTHLIKTRGQQVTLRCSSQSGHNTVSWYQQALGQGPQFIFQYYREEENGRGNFPPRFSGLQFPNYSSELNVNALELDDSALYLCASSWTSGRETQYFGPGTRLLVL.

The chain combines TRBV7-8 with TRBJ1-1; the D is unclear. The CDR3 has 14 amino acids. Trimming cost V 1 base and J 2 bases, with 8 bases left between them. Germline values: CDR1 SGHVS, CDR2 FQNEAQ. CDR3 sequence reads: CASSLVEGNTEAFF. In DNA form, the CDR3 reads TGTGCCAGCAGCTTAGTCGAGGGTAACACTGAAGCTTTCTTT. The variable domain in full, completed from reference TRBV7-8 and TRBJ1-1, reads GAGVSQSPRYKVAKRGQDVALRCDPISGHVSLFWYQQALGQGPEFLTYFQNEAQLDKSGLPSDRFFAERPEGSVSTLKIQRTQQEDSAVYLCASSLVEGNTEAFFGQGTRLTVV.

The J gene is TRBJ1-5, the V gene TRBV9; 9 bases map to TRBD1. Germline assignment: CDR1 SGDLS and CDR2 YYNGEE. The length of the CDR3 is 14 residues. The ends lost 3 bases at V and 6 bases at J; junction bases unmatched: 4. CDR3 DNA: TGTGCCAGCAGCGGAACAGGGGGCACTCAGCCCCAGCATTTT. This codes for CASSGTGGTQPQHF.